This entry lists 9 T cell receptor beta chains sequenced from one sample in a study of T cells after yellow fever vaccination (dated by TCRdb to between 2017 and 2020). To prepare the library, 5' RACE was applied. Sequencing took place on an Illumina NovaSeq 6000. TCRdb redid the processing of the public reads, applying fastp at Q25 and MiXCR, and retained in-frame beta chains. Under each unique CDR3 protein, matching rows form one entry showing the most common genes and DNA. A total of 250,000 to 300,000 distinct CDR3 sequences appear in this sample, around 10% of them only once. The top ten constitute approximately 3.5% of the sample. In the paper's terms, the treatment or condition label means: live attenuated yellow fever vaccine strain. The sample was CD4+ T cells sorted from PBMCs, taken 5 days after the yellow fever booster vaccination. These receptors were obtained from a man aged 18 to 30 who received the YFV17D yellow fever vaccine.

This clonotype turned up a few times. This chain connects TRBV20-1 to TRBJ2-4; 7 nucleotides match TRBD2. Per germline, CDR1 DFQATT and CDR2 SNEGSKA (reference sequence). The CDR3 consists of 14 residues. With 8 bases clipped from V and 0 bases from J, the junction kept 7 bases outside the gene matches. The CDR3 region has the DNA TGCAGTCCCTACGGGGGGATAGCCAAAAACATTCAGTACTTC. It yields the protein CSPYGGIAKNIQYF.

This clonotype was detected ten times or more. CDR3 DNA sequence: TGTGCCAGCTCACCAGACACAGGGAGGATAGGGGAGCAGTTCTTC. Its translation: CASSPDTGRIGEQFF. V gene TRBV18 combines with J gene TRBJ2-1; D may match TRBD1 or TRBD2 (6 bases each). Trimming cost V 2 bases and J 10 bases, with 18 bases left between them. Germline assignment: CDR1 KGHSH and CDR2 LQKENI. This CDR3 contains 15 residues.

This clonotype appeared a few times. The chain couples TRBV4-2 to TRBJ1-2; D is unresolved. Between the trimmed V and J ends, which lost 0 bases and 0 bases, there was a span of 8 bases. Germline V gene data show CDR1 as LGHNA and CDR2 as YNFKEQ. This CDR3 contains 15 residues. For the CDR3, the DNA is TGTGCCAGCAGCCAAGATCACAGTGCTAACTATGGCTACACCTTC. Residues: CASSQDHSANYGYTF.

This clonotype was picked up many times. CDR3 in DNA: TGTGCCAGCAGATTACGGGCGAACACTGAAGCTTTCTTT. Its translation: CASRLRANTEAFF. The V gene is TRBV25-1, the J gene TRBJ1-1, with D unresolved. V was pared by 6 bases and J by 1 base, with 9 bases between. This CDR3 spans 13 amino acids. Germline V CDR1 and CDR2: MGHDK, SYGVNS.

The J gene is TRBJ2-4, the V gene TRBV21-1; the D call of TRBD1 is as the table states it, not checked on the DNA. TRBV21-1 is a recognized pseudogene. This CDR3 is built from 17 residues. The CDR3 DNA reads TGTGCCAGCAGCAGGGACCGACAGGGATGCGCCAAAAACATTCAGTACTTC. Encoded protein: CASSRDRQGCAKNIQYF.

The V and J genes are TRBV20-1 and TRBJ2-1, with TRBD2 identical over 7 bases. Germline V gene data show CDR1 as DFQATT and CDR2 as SNEGSKA (reference sequence). Trimming removed 0 bases from V and 1 base from J; junction bases left unmatched: 6. There are 16 residues in the CDR3. The CDR3 sequence: CSARDLSGASYNEQFF. The CDR3 bases are TGCAGTGCTAGAGATCTGAGCGGGGCATCCTACAATGAGCAGTTCTTC.

The chain carries TRBV5-1 and TRBJ2-1; the D gene is possibly TRBD1 (5 bases). Germline lookup yields CDR1 SGHRS and CDR2 YFSETQ. Trimming took 2 bases from V and 8 from J, leaving 11 bases between them. The CDR3 covers 13 residues. CDR3 protein: CASSFGPQDEQFF. The CDR3 DNA is TGCGCCAGCAGCTTTGGGCCACAGGATGAGCAGTTCTTC.

This clonotype appeared a few times. The chain recombines TRBV5-1 with TRBJ1-1; 8 nucleotides line up with TRBD1. The germline CDR1 and CDR2 sequences are SGHRS and YFSETQ. After removal of 0 bases from V and 7 bases from J, the junction contained 5 bases not matched to a gene. The CDR3 loop spans 14 amino acids. The CDR3 DNA reads TGCGCCAGCAGCTTGGCACAGGGGGAGATTGAAGCTTTCTTT. Amino acids: CASSLAQGEIEAFF. Looking up the rest from reference TRBV5-1 and TRBJ1-1 gives the full variable domain: KAGVTQTPRYLIKTRGQQVTLSCSPISGHRSVSWYQQTPGQGLQFLFEYFSETQRNKGNFPGRFSGRQFSNSRSEMNVSTLELGDSALYLCASSLAQGEIEAFFGQGTRLTVV.

The chain employs TRBV5-1 and TRBJ2-7, with D perhaps matching TRBD1 (5 bases). CDR1 and CDR2 from the germline V gene are SGHRS and YFSETQ. This CDR3 comprises 12 residues. The V and J ends lost 4 bases and 5 bases respectively, with 10 bases between them. CDR3 residues: CASSQRGHEQYF. CDR3 DNA: TGCGCCAGCAGCCAAAGGGGCCACGAGCAGTACTTC.